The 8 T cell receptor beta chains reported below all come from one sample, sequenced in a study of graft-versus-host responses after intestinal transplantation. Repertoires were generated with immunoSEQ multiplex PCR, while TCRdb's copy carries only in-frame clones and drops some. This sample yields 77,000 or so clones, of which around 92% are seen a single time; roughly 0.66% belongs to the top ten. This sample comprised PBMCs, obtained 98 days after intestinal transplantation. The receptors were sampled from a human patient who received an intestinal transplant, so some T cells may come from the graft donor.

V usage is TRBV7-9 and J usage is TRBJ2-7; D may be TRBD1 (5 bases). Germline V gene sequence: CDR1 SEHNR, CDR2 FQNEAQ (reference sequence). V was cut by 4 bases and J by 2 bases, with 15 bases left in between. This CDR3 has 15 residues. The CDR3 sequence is CASSWIGQGTYEQYF. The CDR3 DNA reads TGTGCCAGCAGCTGGATAGGGCAGGGAACCTACGAGCAGTACTTC.

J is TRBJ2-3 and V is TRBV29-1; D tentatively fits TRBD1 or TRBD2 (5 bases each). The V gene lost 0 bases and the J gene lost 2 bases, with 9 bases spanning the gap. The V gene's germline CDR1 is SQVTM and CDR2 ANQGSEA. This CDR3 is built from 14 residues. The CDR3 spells CSVEEGVLTDTQYF. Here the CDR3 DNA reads TGCAGCGTTGAAGAGGGGGTTCTCACAGATACGCAGTATTTT.

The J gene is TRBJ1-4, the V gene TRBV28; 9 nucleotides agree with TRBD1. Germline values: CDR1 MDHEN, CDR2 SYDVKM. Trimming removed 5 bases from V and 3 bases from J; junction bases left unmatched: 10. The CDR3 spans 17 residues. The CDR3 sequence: CASSEMDRGLSNEKLFF. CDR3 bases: TGTGCCAGCAGTGAGATGGACAGGGGTTTATCTAATGAAAAACTGTTTTTT.

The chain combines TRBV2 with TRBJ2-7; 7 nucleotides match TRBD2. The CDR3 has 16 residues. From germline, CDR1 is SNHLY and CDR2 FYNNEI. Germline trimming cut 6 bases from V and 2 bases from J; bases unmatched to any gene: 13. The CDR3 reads CASRGPPAGDAYEQYF. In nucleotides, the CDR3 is TGTGCCAGCAGGGGGCCCCCCGCGGGAGACGCCTACGAGCAGTACTTC. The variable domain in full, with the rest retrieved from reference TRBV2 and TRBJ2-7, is EPEVTQTPSHQVTQMGQEVILRCVPISNHLYFYWYRQILGQKVEFLVSFYNNEISEKSEIFDDQFSVERPDGSNFTLKIRSTKLEDSAMYFCASRGPPAGDAYEQYFGPGTRLTVT.

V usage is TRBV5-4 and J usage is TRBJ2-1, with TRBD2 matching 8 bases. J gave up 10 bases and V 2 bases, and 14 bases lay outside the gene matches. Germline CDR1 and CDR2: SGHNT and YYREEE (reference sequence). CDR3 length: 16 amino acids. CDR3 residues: CASSFQRERLGLEQFF. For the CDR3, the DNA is TGTGCCAGCAGCTTTCAGCGGGAGAGGCTTGGGTTGGAGCAGTTCTTC.

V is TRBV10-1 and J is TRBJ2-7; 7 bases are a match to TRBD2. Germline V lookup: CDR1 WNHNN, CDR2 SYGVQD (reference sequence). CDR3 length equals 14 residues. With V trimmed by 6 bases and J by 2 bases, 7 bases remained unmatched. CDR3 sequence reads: CASRWERGTYEQYF. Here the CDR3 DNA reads TGCGCCAGCAGATGGGAGCGGGGCACCTACGAGCAGTACTTC.

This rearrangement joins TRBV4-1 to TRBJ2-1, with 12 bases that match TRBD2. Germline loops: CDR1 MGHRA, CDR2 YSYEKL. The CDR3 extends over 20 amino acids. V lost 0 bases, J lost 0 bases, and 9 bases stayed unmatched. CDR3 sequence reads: CASSQDWTSGASSSYNEQFF. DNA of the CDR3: TGCGCCAGCAGCCAAGACTGGACTAGCGGGGCTTCTAGCTCCTACAATGAGCAGTTCTTC.

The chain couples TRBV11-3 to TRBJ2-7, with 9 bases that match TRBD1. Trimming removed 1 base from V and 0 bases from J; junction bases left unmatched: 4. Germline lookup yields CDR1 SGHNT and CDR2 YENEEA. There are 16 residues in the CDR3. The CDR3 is CASSLAGTGSSYEQYF. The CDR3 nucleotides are TGTGCCAGCAGCTTAGCGGGGACAGGGAGCTCCTACGAGCAGTACTTC.